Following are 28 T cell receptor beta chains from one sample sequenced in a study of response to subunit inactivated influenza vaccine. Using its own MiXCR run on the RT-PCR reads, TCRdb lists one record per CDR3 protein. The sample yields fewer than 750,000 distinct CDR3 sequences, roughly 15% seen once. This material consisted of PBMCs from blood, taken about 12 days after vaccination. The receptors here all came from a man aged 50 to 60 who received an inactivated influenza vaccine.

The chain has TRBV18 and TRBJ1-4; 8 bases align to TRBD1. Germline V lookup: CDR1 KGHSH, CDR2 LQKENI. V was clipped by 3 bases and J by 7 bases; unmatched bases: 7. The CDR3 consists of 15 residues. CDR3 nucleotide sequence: TGTGCCAGCTCACCGGCCGGGACAGGCATTGAAAAACTGTTTTTT. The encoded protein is CASSPAGTGIEKLFF. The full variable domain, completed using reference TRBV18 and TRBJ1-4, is NAGVMQNPRHLVRRRGQEARLRCSPMKGHSHVYWYRQLPEEGLKFMVYLQKENIIDESGMPKERFSAEFPKEGPSILRIQQVVRGDSAAYFCASSPAGTGIEKLFFGSGTQLSVL.

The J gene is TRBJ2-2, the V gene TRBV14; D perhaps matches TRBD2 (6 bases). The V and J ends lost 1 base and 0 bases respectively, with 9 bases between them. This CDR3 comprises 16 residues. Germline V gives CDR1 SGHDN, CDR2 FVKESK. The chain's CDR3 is CASSQARGANTGELFF. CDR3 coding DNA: TGTGCCAGCAGCCAAGCGCGCGGGGCGAACACCGGGGAGCTGTTTTTT.

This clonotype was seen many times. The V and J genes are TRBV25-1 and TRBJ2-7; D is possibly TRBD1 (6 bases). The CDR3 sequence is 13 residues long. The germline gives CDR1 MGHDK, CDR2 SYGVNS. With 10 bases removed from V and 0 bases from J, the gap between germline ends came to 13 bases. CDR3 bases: TGTGCCACCCGTCCAGGGGCCTCCTACGAGCAGTACTTC. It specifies CATRPGASYEQYF.

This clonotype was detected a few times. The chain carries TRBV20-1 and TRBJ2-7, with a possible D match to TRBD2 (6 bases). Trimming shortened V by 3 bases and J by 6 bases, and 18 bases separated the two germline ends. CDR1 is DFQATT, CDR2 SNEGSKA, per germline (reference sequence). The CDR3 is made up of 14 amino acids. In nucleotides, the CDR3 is TGCAGTGCTAGGGTCCCGGGAGCACCCTCCGAGCAGTACTTC. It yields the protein CSARVPGAPSEQYF.

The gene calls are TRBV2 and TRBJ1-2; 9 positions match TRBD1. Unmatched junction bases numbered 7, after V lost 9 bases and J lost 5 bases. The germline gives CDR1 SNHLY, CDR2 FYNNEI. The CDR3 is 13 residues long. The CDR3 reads CARRQGEGYGYTF. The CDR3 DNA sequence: TGTGCCAGACGACAGGGGGAAGGGTATGGCTACACCTTC.

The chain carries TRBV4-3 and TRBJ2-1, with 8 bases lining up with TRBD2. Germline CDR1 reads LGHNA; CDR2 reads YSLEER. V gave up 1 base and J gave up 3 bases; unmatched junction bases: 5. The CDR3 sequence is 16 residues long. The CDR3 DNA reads TGCGCCAGCAGCCAAGTGTATAGCGGGATCTACAATGAGCAGTTCTTC. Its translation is CASSQVYSGIYNEQFF.

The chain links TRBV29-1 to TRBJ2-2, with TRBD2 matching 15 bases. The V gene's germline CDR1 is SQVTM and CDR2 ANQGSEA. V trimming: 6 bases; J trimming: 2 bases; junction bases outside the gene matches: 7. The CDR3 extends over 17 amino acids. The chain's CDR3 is CSVAGLAGGINTGELFF. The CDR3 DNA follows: TGCAGCGTGGCCGGACTAGCGGGGGGGATCAACACCGGGGAGCTGTTTTTT.

The CDR3 is CASSWNRNTWGNSPLHF. CDR3 nucleotides: TGTGCCAGCAGCTGGAACCGTAATACCTGGGGGAATTCACCCCTCCACTTT. The genes are TRBV5-5 and TRBJ1-6, with D possibly matching TRBD1 (5 bases). The CDR3 totals 17 residues. V shed 3 bases and J shed 7 bases, with 20 bases lying between them. Germline V CDR1 and CDR2: SGHKS, YYEKEE (reference sequence).

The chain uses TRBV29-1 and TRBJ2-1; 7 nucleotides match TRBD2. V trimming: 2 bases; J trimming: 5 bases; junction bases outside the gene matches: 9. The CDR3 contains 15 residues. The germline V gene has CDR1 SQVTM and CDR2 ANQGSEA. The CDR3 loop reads CSVEFIAGIHNEQFF. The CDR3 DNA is TGCAGCGTTGAATTTATAGCGGGTATCCACAATGAGCAGTTCTTC.

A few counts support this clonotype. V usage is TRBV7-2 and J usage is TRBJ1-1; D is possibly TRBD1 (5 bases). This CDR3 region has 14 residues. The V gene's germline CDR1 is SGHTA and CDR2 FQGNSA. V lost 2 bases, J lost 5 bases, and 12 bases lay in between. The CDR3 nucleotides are TGTGCCAGCAGCTTATTTGGGGAGGGGACTGAAGCTTTCTTT. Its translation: CASSLFGEGTEAFF.

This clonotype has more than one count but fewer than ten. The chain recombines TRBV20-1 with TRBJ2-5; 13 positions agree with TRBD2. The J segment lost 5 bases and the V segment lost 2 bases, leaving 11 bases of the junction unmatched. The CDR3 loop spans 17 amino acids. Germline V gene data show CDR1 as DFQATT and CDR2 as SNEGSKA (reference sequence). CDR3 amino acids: CSARSLRTSGRGETQYF. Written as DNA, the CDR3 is TGCAGTGCTAGATCTCTCCGGACTAGCGGGAGAGGGGAGACCCAGTACTTC.

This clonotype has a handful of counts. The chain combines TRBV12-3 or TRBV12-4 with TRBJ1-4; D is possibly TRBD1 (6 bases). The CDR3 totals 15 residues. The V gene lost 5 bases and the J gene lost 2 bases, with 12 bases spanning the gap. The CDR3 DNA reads TGTGCCAGCAGTCCGACAGGTCCGACTAATGAAAAACTGTTTTTT. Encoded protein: CASSPTGPTNEKLFF.

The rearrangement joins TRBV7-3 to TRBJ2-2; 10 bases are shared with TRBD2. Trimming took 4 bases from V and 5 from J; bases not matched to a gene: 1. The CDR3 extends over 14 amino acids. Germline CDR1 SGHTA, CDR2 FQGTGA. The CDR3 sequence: CASSWTSGTGELFF. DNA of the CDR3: TGTGCCAGCAGCTGGACTAGCGGTACCGGGGAGCTGTTTTTT.

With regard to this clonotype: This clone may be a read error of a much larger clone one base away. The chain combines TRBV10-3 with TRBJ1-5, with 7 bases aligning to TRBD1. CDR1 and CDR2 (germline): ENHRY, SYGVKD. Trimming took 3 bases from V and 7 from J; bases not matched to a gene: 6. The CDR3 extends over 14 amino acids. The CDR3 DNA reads TGTGCCATCAGTGAAGAACAGGGGTGGCAGCCCCAGCATTTT. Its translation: CAISEEQGWQPQHF.

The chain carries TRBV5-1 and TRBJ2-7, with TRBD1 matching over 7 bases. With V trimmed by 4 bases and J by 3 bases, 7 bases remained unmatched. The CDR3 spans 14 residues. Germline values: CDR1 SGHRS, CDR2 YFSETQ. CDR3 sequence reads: CASSRRDSDYEQYF. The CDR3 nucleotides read TGCGCCAGCAGCCGCCGGGACAGTGACTACGAGCAGTACTTC.

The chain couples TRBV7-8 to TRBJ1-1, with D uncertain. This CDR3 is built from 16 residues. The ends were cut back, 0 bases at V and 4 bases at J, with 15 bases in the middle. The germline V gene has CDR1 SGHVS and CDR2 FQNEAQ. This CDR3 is CASSLARHKASTEAFF. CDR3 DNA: TGTGCCAGCAGCTTAGCACGACATAAAGCGAGCACTGAAGCTTTCTTT.

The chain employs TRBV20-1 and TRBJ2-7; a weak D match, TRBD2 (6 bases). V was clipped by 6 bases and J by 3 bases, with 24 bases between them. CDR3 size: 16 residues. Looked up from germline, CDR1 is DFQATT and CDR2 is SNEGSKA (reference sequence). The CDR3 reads CSAPKPRDWINYEQYF. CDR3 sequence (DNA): TGCAGTGCCCCGAAACCCCGGGACTGGATTAACTACGAGCAGTACTTC.

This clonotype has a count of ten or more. DNA of the CDR3: TGTGCCAGCAGTCGGACAGGGGGCTCCTACGAGCAGTACTTC. Translated: CASSRTGGSYEQYF. The V gene is TRBV6-1, the J gene TRBJ2-7; 10 bases are a match to TRBD1. Germline CDR1 is MNHNS and CDR2 is SASEGT. The CDR3 has 14 residues. Trimming took 5 bases from V and 0 from J; bases not matched to a gene: 1.

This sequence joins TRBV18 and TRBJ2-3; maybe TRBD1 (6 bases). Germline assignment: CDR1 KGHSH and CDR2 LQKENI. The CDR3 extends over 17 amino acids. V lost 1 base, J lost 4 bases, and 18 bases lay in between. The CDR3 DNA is TGTGCCAGCTCACCACGTCAGGGGTTTACTAAGGCAGATACGCAGTATTTT. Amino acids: CASSPRQGFTKADTQYF.

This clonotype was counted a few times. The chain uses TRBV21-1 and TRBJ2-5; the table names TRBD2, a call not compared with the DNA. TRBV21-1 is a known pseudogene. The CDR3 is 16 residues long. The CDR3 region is CASSVTGVDSQETQYF. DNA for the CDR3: TGTGCCAGCAGCGTTACGGGAGTAGACAGCCAAGAGACCCAGTACTTC.

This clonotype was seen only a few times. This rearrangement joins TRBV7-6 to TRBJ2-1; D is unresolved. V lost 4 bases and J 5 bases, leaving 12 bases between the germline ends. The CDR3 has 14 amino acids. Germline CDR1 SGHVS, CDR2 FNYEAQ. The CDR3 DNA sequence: TGTGCCAGCAGCTCCCCAGCGAGGAACAATGAGCAGTTCTTC. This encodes CASSSPARNNEQFF. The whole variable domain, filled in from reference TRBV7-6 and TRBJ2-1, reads GAGVSQSPRYKVTKRGQDVALRCDPISGHVSLYWYRQALGQGPEFLTYFNYEAQQDKSGLPNDRFSAERPEGSISTLTIQRTEQRDSAMYRCASSSPARNNEQFFGPGTRLTVL.

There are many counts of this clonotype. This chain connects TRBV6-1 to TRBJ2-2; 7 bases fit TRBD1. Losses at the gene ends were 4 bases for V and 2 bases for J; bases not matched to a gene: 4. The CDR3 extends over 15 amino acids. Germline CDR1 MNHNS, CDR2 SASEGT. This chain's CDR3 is CASSGRTGNTGELFF. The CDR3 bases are TGTGCCAGCAGTGGCCGGACAGGAAACACCGGGGAGCTGTTTTTT.

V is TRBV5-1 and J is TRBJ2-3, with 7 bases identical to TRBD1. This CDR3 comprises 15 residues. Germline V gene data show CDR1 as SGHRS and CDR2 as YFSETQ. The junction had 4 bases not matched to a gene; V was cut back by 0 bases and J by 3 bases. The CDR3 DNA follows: TGCGCCAGCAGCTTGGCCGGGACAGAGACAGATACGCAGTATTTT. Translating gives CASSLAGTETDTQYF.

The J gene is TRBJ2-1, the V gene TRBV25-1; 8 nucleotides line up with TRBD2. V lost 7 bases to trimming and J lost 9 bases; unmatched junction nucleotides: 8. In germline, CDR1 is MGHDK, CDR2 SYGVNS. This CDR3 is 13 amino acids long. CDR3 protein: CASNSRGEGEQFF. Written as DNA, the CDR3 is TGTGCCAGCAACTCGCGGGGGGAAGGTGAGCAGTTCTTC.

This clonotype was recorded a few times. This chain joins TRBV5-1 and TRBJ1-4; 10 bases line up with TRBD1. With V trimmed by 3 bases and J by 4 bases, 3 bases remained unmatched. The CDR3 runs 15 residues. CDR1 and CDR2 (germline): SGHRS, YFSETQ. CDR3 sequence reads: CASSWGTGDNEKLFF. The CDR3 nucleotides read TGCGCCAGCAGCTGGGGGACAGGGGATAATGAAAAACTGTTTTTT.

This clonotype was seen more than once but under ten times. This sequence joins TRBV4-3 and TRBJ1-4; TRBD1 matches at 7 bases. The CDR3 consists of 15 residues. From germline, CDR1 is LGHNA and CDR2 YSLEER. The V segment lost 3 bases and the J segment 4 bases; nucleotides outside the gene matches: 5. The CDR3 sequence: CASSQTGIGNEKLFF. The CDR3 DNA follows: TGCGCCAGCAGCCAGACAGGGATCGGTAATGAAAAACTGTTTTTT.

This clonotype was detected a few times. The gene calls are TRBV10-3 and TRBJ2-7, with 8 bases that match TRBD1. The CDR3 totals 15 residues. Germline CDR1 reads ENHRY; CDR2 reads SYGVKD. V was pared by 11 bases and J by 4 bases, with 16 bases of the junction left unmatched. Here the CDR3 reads CAATGLDRVRYEQYF. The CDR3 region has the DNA TGTGCCGCCACCGGATTGGACAGGGTGAGATACGAGCAGTACTTC.

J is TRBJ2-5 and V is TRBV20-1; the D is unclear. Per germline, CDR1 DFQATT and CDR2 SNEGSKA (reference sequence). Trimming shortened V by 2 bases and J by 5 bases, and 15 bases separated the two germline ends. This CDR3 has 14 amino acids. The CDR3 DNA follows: TGCAGTGCTAGAAGTCTCCGGAGCAGCGAGACCCAGTACTTC. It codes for CSARSLRSSETQYF.